A selection of T cell receptor beta chains follows, all from one sample in a study of breast tumors, draining lymph nodes, adjacent tissues. TCRdb re-analysed the multiplex PCR reads in MiXCR, keeping a single row per CDR3 protein. Among tens of thousands of distinct CDR3 sequences listed, around two thirds were seen once. Sequencing was done on a sample of tumor-adjacent breast tissue. The receptor source for this set is a female donor with breast cancer. Some clones in this sample may be carry-over from other donors' samples. Both conserved end residues are part of each CDR3. A D gene is named only where the DNA matches it firmly. Clone sizes are given selectively: once, few, many, or a class where the clone is expanded.

j_gene | abundance | v_gene | d_gene | CDR3aa
TRBJ2-1 | - | TRBV10-3 | - | CAAFSGYNEQFF
TRBJ1-1 | many | TRBV4-3 | - | CASSQDWSSEAFF
TRBJ1-2 | once | TRBV20-1 | TRBD1 | CSATGTGEYGYTF
TRBJ1-1 | many | TRBV3-1 | - | CASSQGSVSAFF
TRBJ2-7 | - | TRBV20-1 | TRBD2 | CSRTSGSSTYEQYF
TRBJ2-2 | - | TRBV20-1 | - | CSATYDITNTGELFF
TRBJ2-1 | many | TRBV12-3/TRBV12-4 | - | CASRERASYNEQFF
TRBJ1-2 | - | TRBV7-9 | TRBD1 | CASSPGTGGALKGYTF
TRBJ1-5 | - | TRBV20-1 | TRBD1 | CSARERRPGQGLQPQHF
TRBJ2-3 | - | TRBV7-9 | - | CASSSSSGYADTQYF
TRBJ1-2 | - | TRBV20-1 | TRBD1 | CSARDGTGNHGYTF
TRBJ2-1 | - | TRBV19 | - | CASSIWGAGEQFF
TRBJ2-5 | - | TRBV4-1 | TRBD1 | CASSQVAYGTGQEETQYF
TRBJ1-2 | - | TRBV5-5 | TRBD1 | CASSYWDSLGYTF
TRBJ1-2 | - | TRBV20-1 | - | CSARSPSGDRGYTF
TRBJ2-3 | many | TRBV11-3 | TRBD2 | CASSLASGGTDTQYF
TRBJ1-5 | - | TRBV7-3 | - | CASSLGEGWQPQHF
TRBJ1-5 | many | TRBV6-6 | TRBD1 | CASRSLRQGDQPQHF
TRBJ1-2 | - | TRBV12-3/TRBV12-4 | - | CASTKLDSANYGYTF
TRBJ1-1 | many | TRBV2 | - | CASSRDVNTEAFF
TRBJ2-7 | - | TRBV5-4 | - | CASSPPRSYEQYF
TRBJ2-2 | - | TRBV20-1 | - | CSAKGDTGELFF
TRBJ2-7 | - | TRBV12-3/TRBV12-4 | - | CASSSKQSFLPYEQYF
TRBJ1-3 | - | TRBV10-3 | TRBD1 | CAIMGQGGKGYSGNTIYF
TRBJ1-6 | - | TRBV7-8 | - | CASSSTLRENSPLHF
TRBJ2-7 | many | TRBV28 | - | CASSSIHIGRVSYEQYF
TRBJ2-1 | medium-sized | TRBV7-8 | - | CASSGGLSGLWEQFF